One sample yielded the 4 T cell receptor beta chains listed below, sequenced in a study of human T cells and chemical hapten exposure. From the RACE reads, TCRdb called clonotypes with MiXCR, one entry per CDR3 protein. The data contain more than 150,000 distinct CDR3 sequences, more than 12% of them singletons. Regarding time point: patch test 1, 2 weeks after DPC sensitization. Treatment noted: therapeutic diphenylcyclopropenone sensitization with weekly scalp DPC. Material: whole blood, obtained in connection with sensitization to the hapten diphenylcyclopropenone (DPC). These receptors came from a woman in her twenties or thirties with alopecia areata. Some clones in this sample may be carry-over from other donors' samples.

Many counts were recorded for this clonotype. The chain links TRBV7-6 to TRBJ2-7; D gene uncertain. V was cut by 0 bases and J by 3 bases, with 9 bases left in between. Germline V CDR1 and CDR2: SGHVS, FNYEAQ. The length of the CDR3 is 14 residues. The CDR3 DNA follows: TGTGCCAGCAGCTTAGCGACGGGCTACTACGAGCAGTACTTC. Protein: CASSLATGYYEQYF. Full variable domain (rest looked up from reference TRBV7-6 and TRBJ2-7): GAGVSQSPRYKVTKRGQDVALRCDPISGHVSLYWYRQALGQGPEFLTYFNYEAQQDKSGLPNDRFSAERPEGSISTLTIQRTEQRDSAMYRCASSLATGYYEQYFGPGTRLTVT.

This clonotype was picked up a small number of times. The CDR3 reads CASSQFLAGGLGLADTQYF. CDR3 nucleotides: TGCGCCAGCAGCCAATTTCTAGCGGGGGGGCTTGGCTTGGCAGATACGCAGTATTTT. The chain is built from TRBV4-3 and TRBJ2-3; TRBD2 matches at 12 bases. V dropped 2 bases and J dropped 4; count of bases not matched to a gene: 13. This CDR3 has 19 residues. From germline, CDR1 is LGHNA and CDR2 YSLEER.

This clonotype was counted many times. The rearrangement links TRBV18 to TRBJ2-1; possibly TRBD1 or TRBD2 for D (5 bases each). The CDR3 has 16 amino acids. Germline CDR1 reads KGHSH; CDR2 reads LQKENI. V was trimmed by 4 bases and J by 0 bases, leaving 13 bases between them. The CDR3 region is CASSRGGGSSYNEQFF. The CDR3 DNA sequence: TGTGCCAGCTCACGGGGCGGTGGGAGCTCCTACAATGAGCAGTTCTTC.

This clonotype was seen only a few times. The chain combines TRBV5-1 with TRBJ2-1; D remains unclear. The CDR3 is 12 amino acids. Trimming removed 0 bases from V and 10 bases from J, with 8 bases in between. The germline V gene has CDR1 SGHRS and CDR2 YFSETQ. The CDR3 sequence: CASSLEVGEQFF. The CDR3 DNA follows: TGCGCCAGCAGCTTGGAAGTCGGCGAGCAGTTCTTC.